This record looks at one T cell receptor beta chain sequence and its context. The antigen is undetermined. The V end lost 1 base, the J end lost 4 bases, and 7 bases lay between the germline ends. The CDR3 has 13 residues. Germline lookup yields CDR1 SEHNR and CDR2 FQNEAQ (reference sequence). The data stem from a study of cytomegalovirus exposure and HLA in healthy donors. Study-level points and caveats: A link between a missense DCLRE1C variant and TCR beta V- and J-gene trimming emerged from a later analysis. The authors enumerated over 150 TCR beta chains as linked to cytomegalovirus. Donor immune exposure was known only as CMV serostatus. Among the CMV-associated chains, a few were confirmed in vitro as specific for CMV antigens.

PCR amplification relied on 60 Vbeta primers (plus 13 Jbeta primers). Some clones are missing from TCRdb's copy, which holds only in-frame ones; the method was immunoSEQ multiplex PCR. The top ten hold about 8% of the sample, which has 60,000 to 70,000 clones, 78% seen once. The V call is TRBV7-9, the J call TRBJ1-2, with D possibly matching TRBD1 (5 bases). The origin of this receptor is a man between 18 and 35 years old in good health and CMV-seropositive. Sequences were obtained from PBMCs. The CDR3 coding sequence is TGTGCCAGCAGCTTAGGACAGATCTATGGCTACACCTTC. Amino acids: CASSLGQIYGYTF.